This paragraph reports one TCR beta chain. There are many counts of this clonotype. There is no known antigen for this receptor. There are no base qualities to consult, and no much larger clone falls within one base. There are 13 amino acids in the CDR3, from cysteine to phenylalanine inclusive. Just the 39-base CDR3 DNA is kept, in frame starting at base 1. V is reduced by 0 bases and J by 4 bases, leaving a spacing of 5 bases between them. For CDR1 and CDR2, the germline V gene lists SGHRS and YFSETQ. The data stem from a study of read filtering for tumor transcriptome and immune sequencing (TCRdb year 2020). In terms of the full investigation: The cohort had approximately 16 male and more than 11 female patients with a mean age of roughly 70 years, ranging from roughly 45 to 80. After DNase treatment, whole-transcriptome libraries were prepared using the TruSeq RNA Access Library Prep Kit. Per sample, about 3.5 to 11 million TCR-region mapped reads were obtained with IR-seq, compared with only about 80 to 1,300 with RNA-seq. The study compared TCR repertoires from targeted immune repertoire sequencing and bulk whole-transcriptome sequencing run on the same bone marrow samples. By revised international staging, eight or nine patients were R-ISS I, fewer than 20 were R-ISS II and roughly 7 were R-ISS III. As a main aim, a read-filtering strategy for immune repertoire data was addressed, with the specific question being whether clonotypes supported by a single read should be removed. Overall study outcomes, separate from this receptor: Clonotypes were captured by IR-seq at much higher depth and more reliably than by RNA-seq, and smaller IR-seq throughput was sufficient for identification of most shared clonotypes. Removing single-read clonotypes increased the correlation between IR-seq and RNA-seq shared clonotype proportions. The sorted CD138-negative fraction was composed of a mixed bone marrow immune population rather than of purified T cells. Single-read clonotypes made up roughly 80% of clonotypes but roughly 3.5% of total reads in IR-seq, and under 75% of clonotypes and roughly 45% of reads in RNA-seq.

TCR libraries were built from roughly 370 ng RNA with the Immunoverse kit, using molecular barcoded adaptors covering alpha/delta and beta/gamma chains. TCR library preparation was performed with the same RNA that was used for transcriptome sequencing. Sequencing of the TCR libraries was done on an Illumina HiSeq 4000 with 2 x 150 cycles. In the paper's pipeline: With MiXCR, TCR reads were aligned to human V, D, J and C references and assembled into CDR3 clonotypes, with quality filtering and error correction included. The tcR package in R was used for analysis of clonotype counts and gene usage diversity. For inspection of raw mapping reads, RNA-seq reads were mapped by STAR aligner version 2.5.3a onto GRCh37 of the human genome. To test how sequencing depth affected the clonotypes detected, IR-seq fastq files were randomly downsampled with Seqtk 1.3. The public reads were quality trimmed at Q25 with fastp and then assembled into clones with MiXCR by TCRdb, keeping productive beta chains. All rows with the same CDR3 protein become a single entry with the most common DNA and genes. These V and J calls originate from TCRdb's pipeline instead of the authors' own analysis. The sample records tens of thousands of distinct CDR3 sequences, 20% to 25% of which are singletons. About a sixth of the sample belongs to the ten largest clones.

Each patient had bone marrow sampled at the time of active disease. Ficoll-Hypaque density gradient centrifugation was used to isolate the bone marrow mononuclear cells. Myeloma plasma cells were removed and CD138-negative cells were collected by negative selection after labeling with CD138 magnetic microbeads on a MACS separator. Purity of the isolated cells was checked by flow cytometry on an Attune NxT using CD138 antibodies. TRIzol reagent was used to extract total RNA, and a NanoDrop spectrophotometer was used to quantify the extracted RNA. Paired RNA-seq and IR-seq were performed on the CD138-negative bone marrow sample of each patient.

Sequencing input: a population of CD138-negative cells sorted from bone marrow. The cell subset or site label for this specimen denotes: bone marrow mononuclear cells depleted of CD138+ plasma/myeloma cells by negative magnetic selection. The chain is assembled from TRBV5-1 and TRBJ1-5; a confident D gene designation cannot be given. The source is a donor at least 40 years old with multiple myeloma. The CDR3 corresponds to CASSLGVNQPQHF. In nucleotides, the sequence is TGCGCCAGCAGCTTGGGCGTGAATCAGCCCCAGCATTTT.